The sequence of this T cell receptor beta chain was determined in a study of cytomegalovirus exposure and HLA in healthy donors. This clone has just one count. Its target is unknown. There are 16 residues in the CDR3. From germline, CDR1 is SGHAT and CDR2 FQDESV (reference sequence). After removal of 3 bases from V and 7 bases from J, the junction contained 8 bases not matched to a gene. Study-level points and caveats: Accounts indicate the classifier identified cytomegalovirus status with strong specificity and sensitivity.

Sequencing used immunoSEQ multiplex PCR; TCRdb keeps in-frame clones, though not all of them. The sample lists about 49,000 clones; 94% were seen once. Sequencing input: PBMCs. This chain connects TRBV11-1 to TRBJ2-1; TRBD2 agrees at 11 bases. This TCR came from a young woman in good health and CMV-seropositive. The CDR3 region has the DNA TGTGCCAGCAGCTTCCTAACTAGCGGGAGCGGGAATGAGCAGTTCTTC. Translating gives CASSFLTSGSGNEQFF.